Below, 29 T cell receptor beta chains from the same sample are listed, as sequenced in a study of molecular identifiers for immune sequencing clone quantification. One entry per CDR3 protein results from TCRdb running MiXCR on the PCR reads. The sample records fewer than 350,000 distinct CDR3 sequences, about 21% being singletons. Specimen: naive CD8+ T cells from blood, with Jurkat cell RNA spiked in. The subset denotes: FACS-sorted CD8+CD4-CCR7+CD45RA+ naive T cells. The source is a human donor in good health. Some libraries in this study had Jurkat cell RNA spiked in.

The J gene is TRBJ2-5, the V gene TRBV7-9; 7 nucleotides agree with TRBD2. The V and J ends lost 1 base and 2 bases, in that order; junction bases with no gene match: 7. Germline values: CDR1 SEHNR, CDR2 FQNEAQ (reference sequence). The CDR3 length is 16 residues. For the CDR3, the DNA is TGTGCCAGCAGCTTAGTTAGAACGGGGGGTCAAGAGACCCAGTACTTC. Its protein is CASSLVRTGGQETQYF.

The sample holds many counts of this clonotype. The chain joins TRBV7-2 to TRBJ2-7; 7 positions agree with TRBD2. This CDR3 spans 15 amino acids. With 5 bases clipped from V and 3 bases from J, the junction kept 10 bases outside the gene matches. CDR1 is SGHTA and CDR2 is FQGNSA in the germline V gene. In nucleotides, the CDR3 is TGTGCCAGCAGCCCTCGGACTAGTCCTGGCTACGAGCAGTACTTC. Its protein is CASSPRTSPGYEQYF.

Only a few counts were recorded for this clonotype. The gene calls are TRBV3-1 and TRBJ2-1, with a possible D match to TRBD1 (6 bases). CDR3 size: 15 residues. Trimming cost V 1 base and J 0 bases, with 7 bases left between them. The V gene's germline CDR1 is LGHDT and CDR2 YNNKEL (reference sequence). CDR3 residues: CASSQGQDSYNEQFF. CDR3 bases: TGTGCCAGCAGCCAAGGACAGGACTCCTACAATGAGCAGTTCTTC.

The table lists this clonotype with many counts. This chain joins TRBV5-1 and TRBJ1-1, with TRBD1 matching over 9 bases. Per the germline V gene, CDR1 is SGHRS and CDR2 is YFSETQ. J lost 4 bases, V lost 3 bases, and 4 bases had no gene match. This CDR3 is 14 amino acids long. CDR3 coding DNA: TGCGCCAGCAGCTCGACAGGGGGTCCCACTGAAGCTTTCTTT. Protein sequence: CASSSTGGPTEAFF.

This clonotype was observed many times. The rearrangement uses TRBV5-1 and TRBJ2-7, with a possible D match to TRBD1 (5 bases). The CDR3 runs 14 residues. In germline, CDR1 is SGHRS, CDR2 YFSETQ. V lost 4 bases to trimming and J lost 5 bases, with 16 bases between them. CDR3 loop: CASSLQGRPNEQYF. The CDR3 coding sequence is TGCGCCAGCAGCCTCCAGGGTCGTCCCAACGAGCAGTACTTC.

This clonotype was recorded at least ten times. V and J are TRBV2 and TRBJ2-7; 7 positions agree with TRBD1. This CDR3 contains 14 residues. V lost 5 bases, J lost 6 bases, and 10 bases stayed unmatched. The germline V gene has CDR1 SNHLY and CDR2 FYNNEI. The CDR3 spells CASSPTGSAPEQYF. Written as DNA, the CDR3 is TGTGCCAGCAGTCCGACAGGGAGTGCGCCCGAGCAGTACTTC.

This clonotype was detected many times. The chain has TRBV6-2 or TRBV6-3 and TRBJ2-2; D uncertain. Trimming pared 3 bases from V and 6 bases from J, leaving 5 bases between. The germline gives CDR1 MNHEY, CDR2 SVGEGT. CDR3 length equals 12 residues. DNA of the CDR3: TGTGCCAGCAGTTATTCTGCCGGGGAGCTGTTTTTT. Residues: CASSYSAGELFF.

This clonotype was seen many times. J is TRBJ1-5 and V is TRBV28; D may be TRBD1 (5 bases). Per the germline V gene, CDR1 is MDHEN and CDR2 is SYDVKM. The CDR3 extends over 13 amino acids. Trimming removed 2 bases from V and 9 bases from J, with 11 bases in between. The CDR3 DNA follows: TGTGCCAGCAGTTTAGGGGCCGGGGGGCCCCAGCATTTT. Its translation: CASSLGAGGPQHF.

This clonotype was detected many times. The genes are TRBV7-9 and TRBJ2-2; 7 bases agree with TRBD1. CDR1 SEHNR and CDR2 FQNEAQ come from the germline V gene (reference sequence). The CDR3 totals 14 residues. Trimming cost V 6 bases and J 1 base; bases outside gene matches: 2. The CDR3 reads CASSGTENTGELFF. As DNA, the CDR3 is TGTGCCAGCAGTGGGACAGAGAACACCGGGGAGCTGTTTTTT.

A note on this clonotype: Possible read error: a much larger clone is one base away. V and J are TRBV24-1 and TRBJ2-2; unclear D gene. The CDR3 length is 14 residues. Germline lookup yields CDR1 KGHDR and CDR2 SFDVKD. The DNA for the CDR3 is TGTGCCTCCAGTGATTTCCTTAACACCGGGGAGCTGTTTTTT. It translates to CASSDFLNTGELFF.

In its sample, this clonotype was seen many times. In DNA, the CDR3 is TGTGCCAGTACCCCTTTTAGTAGGGCTGACGCTGAAGCTTTCTTT. It yields the protein CASTPFSRADAEAFF. The rearrangement links TRBV19 to TRBJ1-1; D remains ambiguous. This CDR3 has 15 residues. With 7 bases removed from V and 6 bases from J, the gap between germline ends came to 21 bases. Germline-derived CDR1 and CDR2 are LNHDA and SQIVND (reference sequence).

In its sample, this clonotype was seen many times. The rearrangement joins TRBV4-1 to TRBJ1-2, with TRBD1 matching over 7 bases. The CDR3 consists of 14 residues. Germline V gene sequence: CDR1 MGHRA, CDR2 YSYEKL. V was clipped by 3 bases and J by 3 bases; unmatched bases: 4. The DNA for the CDR3 is TGCGCCAGCAGCCAGGGAACAGGGGACTATGGCTACACCTTC. Protein product: CASSQGTGDYGYTF.

The genes are TRBV6-5 and TRBJ2-7; D is ambiguous. V lost 4 bases and J lost 3, with 13 bases in between. The length of the CDR3 is 14 residues. CDR1 MNHEY and CDR2 SVGAGI come from the germline V gene. The CDR3 region is CASSFFASHYEQYF. Here the CDR3 DNA reads TGTGCCAGCAGTTTCTTCGCCAGCCACTACGAGCAGTACTTC.

The V and J genes are TRBV6-2 or TRBV6-3 and TRBJ2-3; no definite D call. With 2 bases removed from V and 4 bases from J, the gap between germline ends came to 19 bases. CDR3 length: 17 amino acids. The germline V gene has CDR1 MNHEY and CDR2 SVGEGT. The CDR3 region is CASSYPRPAGSADTQYF. The CDR3 nucleotides are TGTGCCAGCAGTTACCCACGACCGGCCGGAAGCGCAGATACGCAGTATTTT.

On this clonotype: A much larger clone sits a single nucleotide away, making a read error possible. Likely a read error: the CDR3 ends without its conserved phenylalanine or tryptophan. V and J are TRBV5-4 and TRBJ2-5; unclear D gene. Germline CDR1 and CDR2: SGHNT and YYREEE (reference sequence). This CDR3 contains 13 residues. V dropped 0 bases and J dropped 2 bases, with 5 bases sitting between them. This CDR3 reads CASSLVQQETQYS. DNA for the CDR3: TGTGCCAGCAGCTTGGTACAGCAAGAGACCCAGTACTCC.

In its sample, this clonotype was seen many times. The V call is TRBV24-1, the J call TRBJ2-7, with D uncertain. CDR1 is KGHDR, CDR2 SFDVKD, per germline. The CDR3 runs 13 residues. With 5 bases removed from V and 0 bases from J, the gap between germline ends came to 7 bases. Written as DNA, the CDR3 is TGTGCCACCAGTGGTTCAAGCTCCTACGAGCAGTACTTC. It specifies CATSGSSSYEQYF.

Many counts were recorded for this clonotype. CDR3 bases: TGCGCCAGCAGCTATGATTCGGACAGGGCCATGTTTTTT. Protein: CASSYDSDRAMFF. This chain links TRBV4-1 with TRBJ2-2; 8 positions agree with TRBD1. The germline gives CDR1 MGHRA, CDR2 YSYEKL. The CDR3 is made up of 13 amino acids. Trimming at V came to 5 bases and at J to 15 bases, leaving 11 bases not matched to a gene.

The chain links TRBV27 to TRBJ2-3; 8 bases align to TRBD2. Trimming at V came to 1 base and at J to 6 bases, leaving 6 bases not matched to a gene. CDR1 MNHEY and CDR2 SMNVEV come from the germline V gene (reference sequence). The length of the CDR3 is 15 residues. Here the CDR3 reads CASSLFSGEVDTQYF. CDR3 DNA sequence: TGTGCCAGCAGTTTATTTAGCGGGGAGGTGGATACGCAGTATTTT.

The V call is TRBV6-1, the J call TRBJ2-1; D remains ambiguous. Trimming took off 0 bases at V and 1 base at J, with 10 bases between the two ends. This CDR3 region has 16 residues. Germline V gene lookup returns CDR1 MNHNS and CDR2 SASEGT. The CDR3 nucleotides are TGTGCCAGCAGTGAAGCGGTTACAGCGTCCTACAATGAGCAGTTCTTC. Protein: CASSEAVTASYNEQFF.

The table lists this clonotype with many counts. The V gene is TRBV27, the J gene TRBJ2-7, with TRBD2 matching over 9 bases. The J segment lost 5 bases and the V segment lost 2 bases, leaving 10 bases of the junction unmatched. The CDR3 has 16 residues. Per the germline V gene, CDR1 is MNHEY and CDR2 is SMNVEV (reference sequence). The CDR3 spells CASSLLAGPRLDEQYF. The CDR3, as DNA: TGTGCCAGCAGTTTACTAGCGGGGCCCCGTTTGGACGAGCAGTACTTC.

This clonotype was recorded at least ten times. The rearrangement joins TRBV12-3 or TRBV12-4 to TRBJ2-5; the match to TRBD2 covers 9 bases. The CDR3 sequence is 15 residues long. Unmatched junction bases numbered 5, after V lost 2 bases and J lost 4 bases. CDR3 loop: CASSLWRGGLETQYF. The CDR3 DNA reads as TGTGCCAGCAGTTTATGGCGGGGGGGCTTAGAGACCCAGTACTTC.

As to this clonotype: A much more abundant neighbour one base away suggests this may be a read error. CDR3 amino acids: CAGSGTGGTQPQHF. CDR3 in DNA: TGTGCCGGCAGCGGGACAGGGGGGACTCAGCCCCAGCATTTT. This chain uses TRBV12-3 or TRBV12-4 with TRBJ1-5, with 11 bases aligning to TRBD1. There are 14 residues in the CDR3.

Many counts were recorded for this clonotype. V is TRBV7-9 and J is TRBJ1-3; weak D call: TRBD1 (5 bases). Germline V gives CDR1 SEHNR, CDR2 FQNEAQ (reference sequence). The CDR3 is made up of 15 amino acids. Trimming took 4 bases from V and 0 from J, leaving 10 bases between them. CDR3 protein: CASSSRGSSGNTIYF. CDR3 nucleotides: TGTGCCAGCAGCTCCCGGGGGAGCTCTGGAAACACCATATATTTT.

In this sample, this clonotype turned up a few times. This chain links TRBV7-9 with TRBJ2-5; the match to TRBD2 covers 10 bases. Germline V gives CDR1 SEHNR, CDR2 FQNEAQ (reference sequence). With 8 bases clipped from V and 4 bases from J, the junction kept 7 bases outside the gene matches. The CDR3 consists of 14 residues. Here the CDR3 DNA reads TGTGCCAGCGGCTATACTAGCGGGGCAGAGACCCAGTACTTC. It is translated as CASGYTSGAETQYF.

Ten or more counts support this clonotype. V gene TRBV6-5 combines with J gene TRBJ2-7; D ambiguous. Germline V gives CDR1 MNHEY, CDR2 SVGAGI. The CDR3 has 14 amino acids. V was cut by 2 bases and J by 7 bases, with 15 bases left in between. In DNA, the CDR3 is TGTGCCAGCAGTTACGTAGGTACCTGGGTTGAGCAGTACTTC. Translating it yields CASSYVGTWVEQYF.

This clonotype was seen many times. The gene calls are TRBV5-1 and TRBJ2-7; D possibly uses TRBD1 or TRBD2 (5 bases each). The CDR3 is made up of 14 amino acids. Trimming cost V 0 bases and J 3 bases, with 10 bases left between them. Germline V CDR1 and CDR2: SGHRS, YFSETQ. The CDR3 is CASSLVGGNYEQYF. The CDR3 DNA sequence: TGCGCCAGCAGCTTGGTTGGGGGAAACTACGAGCAGTACTTC. Filled out from reference TRBV5-1 and TRBJ2-7, the complete variable domain reads KAGVTQTPRYLIKTRGQQVTLSCSPISGHRSVSWYQQTPGQGLQFLFEYFSETQRNKGNFPGRFSGRQFSNSRSEMNVSTLELGDSALYLCASSLVGGNYEQYFGPGTRLTVT.

The sample holds many counts of this clonotype. V is TRBV4-1 and J is TRBJ2-5; the D is unclear. This CDR3 has 12 residues. The ends were cut back, 2 bases at V and 7 bases at J, with 8 bases in the middle. Per germline, CDR1 MGHRA and CDR2 YSYEKL. CDR3 protein: CASSQPYGTQYF. CDR3 DNA sequence: TGCGCCAGCAGCCAACCGTATGGGACCCAGTACTTC.

This clonotype showed up many times. This chain joins TRBV27 and TRBJ1-6; TRBD1 is a possible D gene (5 bases). The V gene's germline CDR1 is MNHEY and CDR2 SMNVEV (reference sequence). This CDR3 spans 13 amino acids. Trimming pared 3 bases from V and 6 bases from J, leaving 6 bases between. CDR3 residues: CASSLQGNSPLHF. The DNA of the CDR3 is TGTGCCAGCAGTTTGCAGGGTAATTCACCCCTCCACTTT.

In its sample, this clonotype was seen many times. This chain uses TRBV6-5 with TRBJ2-1; D uncertain. Trimming took off 2 bases at V and 0 bases at J, with 11 bases between the two ends. Per germline, CDR1 MNHEY and CDR2 SVGAGI. The CDR3 is made up of 16 amino acids. The CDR3: CASSYQSRSSYNEQFF. DNA of the CDR3: TGTGCCAGCAGTTACCAGAGCAGGAGCTCCTACAATGAGCAGTTCTTC.